Listed below are T cell receptor beta chains from one sample, sequenced in a study of radiotherapy plus CTLA-4 blockade in lung cancer. Clones were sequenced by immunoSEQ multiplex PCR, and TCRdb holds only the in-frame ones, with some missing. The profile shows about 90,000 clones, about 83% of them singletons. Sample: peripheral blood, taken from a patient treated with radiotherapy plus ipilimumab. The source of these receptors is a human donor with non-small cell lung cancer that progressed on radiotherapy plus ipilimumab. CDR3s include the opening cysteine and the closing phenylalanine or tryptophan. D genes are given only for firm matches. For some rows the clone size is stated as once, few or many, or as a class when expanded; others skip it.

J | V | size | D | CDR3 | DNA
TRBJ1-3 | TRBV7-2 | once | - | CASSPQGSRNTIYF | TGTGCCAGCAGCCCCCAGGGGTCCCGAAACACCATATATTTT
TRBJ2-3 | TRBV4-3 | - | TRBD1 | CASSQATGGTDTQYF | TGCGCCAGCAGCCAAGCGACAGGGGGCACAGATACGCAGTATTTT
TRBJ2-4 | TRBV10-3 | - | TRBD2 | CAISETSGDSGNIQYF | TGTGCCATCAGTGAAACTAGCGGGGACTCGGGAAACATTCAGTACTTC
TRBJ2-7 | TRBV5-5 | - | - | CASSLGVETYEQYF | TGTGCCAGCAGCTTGGGGGTAGAGACCTACGAGCAGTACTTC
TRBJ2-1 | TRBV18 | few | - | CASSPGTRSVYNEQFF | TGTGCCAGCTCACCAGGGACAAGATCCGTTTACAATGAGCAGTTCTTC
TRBJ2-7 | TRBV5-1 | - | TRBD1 | CASNSDRGRPYEQYF | TGCGCCAGCAATTCGGACAGGGGGCGCCCCTACGAGCAGTACTTC
TRBJ2-5 | TRBV5-1 | - | - | CASSLDGIREETQYF | TGCGCCAGCAGCTTGGATGGAATTAGGGAAGAGACCCAGTACTTC
TRBJ2-7 | TRBV13 | - | - | CASSSHAGTYEQYF | TGTGCCAGCAGCTCCCATGCGGGTACCTACGAGCAGTACTTC
TRBJ1-1 | TRBV5-1 | - | TRBD1 | CASSGGAGGVNTEAFF | TGCGCCAGCAGCGGCGGGGCAGGGGGAGTGAACACTGAAGCTTTCTTT
TRBJ1-6 | TRBV7-2 | - | - | CASSTRPDSPLHF | TGTGCCAGCAGCACGCGTCCGGATTCACCCCTCCACTTT
TRBJ1-1 | TRBV19 | few | - | CASSTSGGLTEAFF | TGTGCCAGTAGTACTAGCGGGGGGCTAACTGAAGCTTTCTTT
TRBJ2-1 | TRBV4-3 | - | - | CASSQGGRTYNEQFF | TGCGCCAGCAGCCAGGGGGGCCGGACCTACAATGAGCAGTTCTTC
TRBJ2-3 | TRBV4-3 | - | - | CASSQDQGLGLTDTQYF | TGCGCCAGCAGCCAAGATCAGGGACTCGGCCTCACAGATACGCAGTATTTT
TRBJ1-1 | TRBV6-5 | few | - | CASSTGTYGRAFF | TGTGCCAGCAGTACCGGGACCTACGGAAGAGCTTTCTTT
TRBJ2-7 | TRBV19 | - | - | CASSIGKSYEQYF | TGTGCCAGTAGTATCGGGAAATCCTACGAGCAGTACTTC
TRBJ1-1 | TRBV28 | - | - | CASSLGATANTEAFF | TGTGCCAGCAGTTTAGGAGCCACTGCAAACACTGAAGCTTTCTTT
TRBJ2-7 | TRBV5-5 | once | - | CASSVQGYEQYF | TGTGCCAGCAGCGTACAGGGCTACGAGCAGTACTTC
TRBJ1-3 | TRBV9 | - | - | CASSPRDNSGNTIYF | TGTGCCAGCAGCCCGAGGGACAACTCTGGAAACACCATATATTTT
TRBJ1-5 | TRBV6-1 | - | - | CASMETFNQPQHF | TGTGCCAGCATGGAAACTTTCAATCAGCCCCAGCATTTT
TRBJ2-3 | TRBV13 | - | - | CASSVGGSTDTQYF | TGTGCCAGCAGCGTCGGCGGTAGCACAGATACGCAGTATTTT
TRBJ2-7 | TRBV10-3 | - | - | CAIGGSPFKEPYEQYF | TGTGCCATCGGGGGGTCCCCTTTCAAAGAACCCTACGAGCAGTACTTC
TRBJ2-1 | TRBV6-5 | once | TRBD1 | CASSYFSFDRGEQFF | TGTGCCAGCAGTTACTTTTCTTTCGACAGGGGGGAGCAGTTCTTC